Each of the 31 T cell receptor beta chains below was sequenced from the same sample in a study of regulatory T cells in long-lasting Graves disease. Researchers made TCR beta libraries by using iRepertoire HTBI primers and running Arm-PCR on CDR3 regions. One entry per CDR3 protein results from TCRdb running MiXCR on the multiplex PCR reads. The repertoire includes 350,000 to 400,000 distinct CDR3 sequences, roughly 16% of them detected once, and over 20% sits in the top ten. The time point is: newly diagnosed GD, antithyroid drugs for less than 3 months. With RNA extracted from PBMCs as input, the TCR library was made. Separately, the same data were catalogued under a study of T cells in Graves' hyperthyroidism and ophthalmopathy.

The sample was peripheral blood mononuclear cells (PBMCs), taken at new diagnosis, from a patient treated with antithyroid drugs. The source is a woman aged 18-30 years with Graves disease.

V gene TRBV24-1 combines with J gene TRBJ2-1; 10 positions agree with TRBD2. The CDR3 contains 14 residues. Losses at the gene ends were 9 bases for V and 8 bases for J; bases not matched to a gene: 9. Germline-derived CDR1 and CDR2 are KGHDR and SFDVKD. CDR3 coding DNA: TGTGCCACCTCGGGACTAGCGAGTTGGGATGAGCAGTTCTTC. It codes for CATSGLASWDEQFF.

The DNA for the CDR3 is TGTGCCAGTGAGACTAGCGGGAGTGGGACAGATACGCAGTATTTT. Amino acid sequence: CASETSGSGTDTQYF. The chain combines TRBV19 with TRBJ2-3, with TRBD2 identical over 12 bases. The ends lost 8 bases at V and 3 bases at J; junction bases unmatched: 6. The germline CDR1 and CDR2 sequences are LNHDA and SQIVND (reference sequence). CDR3 size: 15 residues.

CDR3 sequence reads: CASSFSGTVYSGNTIYF. DNA for the CDR3: TGTGCCAGCAGTTTCTCCGGGACAGTCTACTCTGGAAACACCATATATTTT. The chain links TRBV28 to TRBJ1-3, with 7 bases identical to TRBD1. The ends lost 3 bases at V and 0 bases at J; junction bases unmatched: 8. The length of the CDR3 is 17 residues. CDR1 is MDHEN and CDR2 is SYDVKM in the germline V gene.

The chain has TRBV12-3 or TRBV12-4 and TRBJ2-1; D not resolved. This CDR3 is built from 16 residues. V was clipped by 3 bases and J by 13 bases, with 25 bases between them. The DNA for the CDR3 is TGTGCCAGCAGTTTCGATGTGGCCCAGAACTACAGTGAACAGTTCTTC. This sequence encodes CASSFDVAQNYSEQFF.

This clonotype was seen ten or more times. The germline gene is not matched at one end of the junction; a read error may be the cause. This sequence joins TRBV2 and TRBJ2-4; D perhaps matches TRBD1 (6 bases). The CDR3 covers 13 residues. Looked up from germline, CDR1 is SNHLY and CDR2 is FYNNEI. The CDR3 loop reads CASSPTPGQGVHF. Written as DNA, the CDR3 is TGTGCCAGCAGTCCTACCCCGGGACAAGGTGTCCACTTC.

The J gene is TRBJ2-7, the V gene TRBV4-1; D possibly corresponds to TRBD2 (6 bases). The V gene's germline CDR1 is MGHRA and CDR2 YSYEKL. This CDR3 has 16 amino acids. V was pared by 0 bases and J by 6 bases, with 18 bases between. The CDR3 DNA follows: TGCGCCAGCAGCCAAGAAGGAGGGCTGGGCCTGGGCGAGCAGTACTTC. This encodes CASSQEGGLGLGEQYF.

This clonotype was counted many times. The CDR3 coding sequence is TGTGCCAGCAGCTACGGGGGGGCCTACAATGAGCAGTTCTTC. Translating gives CASSYGGAYNEQFF. V and J are TRBV12-3 or TRBV12-4 and TRBJ2-1, with 8 bases matching TRBD2. The CDR3 consists of 14 residues. The V and J ends lost 6 bases and 2 bases, in that order; junction bases with no gene match: 3.

This clonotype was observed many times. Germline and junction disagree at one end, which may indicate a read error. V gene TRBV2 combines with J gene TRBJ1-2; 9 bases are a match to TRBD1. In germline, CDR1 is SNHLY, CDR2 FYNNEI. The length of the CDR3 is 12 residues. CDR3 amino acids: CASSDQDRGAIF. In DNA, the CDR3 is TGTGCCAGCAGTGATCAGGACAGGGGAGCAATCTTC.

This clonotype has at least ten counts. The V call is TRBV7-3, the J call TRBJ2-3; D remains ambiguous. This CDR3 spans 15 amino acids. CDR1 and CDR2 from the germline V gene are SGHTA and FQGTGA. The ends were cut back, 1 base at V and 0 bases at J, with 8 bases in the middle. In DNA form, the CDR3 reads TGTGCCAGCAGCTTAAGGTCCTCTAGCACAGATACGCAGTATTTT. Translation gives CASSLRSSSTDTQYF.

The chain recombines TRBV19 with TRBJ2-5; 7 bases line up with TRBD1. Germline V gene sequence: CDR1 LNHDA, CDR2 SQIVND (reference sequence). With 5 bases clipped from V and 6 bases from J, the junction kept 12 bases outside the gene matches. This CDR3 is 15 amino acids long. This CDR3 reads CASSRSGQGDQTQYF. The CDR3 DNA reads TGTGCCAGTAGTCGGTCGGGTCAGGGGGATCAGACCCAGTACTTC.

This clonotype was seen a few times. The CDR3 sequence: CASSLGLAFNEQFF. Here the CDR3 DNA reads TGTGCCAGCAGCTTAGGACTAGCTTTTAATGAGCAGTTCTTC. V and J are TRBV7-9 and TRBJ2-1, with TRBD2 identical over 7 bases. The CDR3 consists of 14 residues. V shed 1 base and J 7 bases; nucleotides not matched to a gene: 4. In germline, CDR1 is SEHNR, CDR2 FQNEAQ (reference sequence).

Concerning this clonotype: It is likely a read error: a sequence one base away is far more abundant. The genes are TRBV4-2 and TRBJ2-1; tentative D call: TRBD1 (6 bases). Germline V lookup: CDR1 LGHNA, CDR2 YNFKEQ. CDR3 length equals 12 residues. The germline V and J ends were trimmed by 5 bases and 9 bases, with 11 bases remaining between them. As DNA, the CDR3 is TGTGCCAGCAGCTTGGCGGACAGTGAGCAGTTCTTC. Translation: CASSLADSEQFF.

The V call is TRBV24-1, the J call TRBJ1-2; no clear D gene. The CDR3 totals 13 residues. CDR1 is KGHDR and CDR2 is SFDVKD in the germline V gene. The germline V and J ends were trimmed by 7 bases and 1 base, with 9 bases remaining between them. Written as DNA, the CDR3 is TGTGCCACCAGACCAGACGGTAACTATGGCTACACCTTC. Amino acid sequence: CATRPDGNYGYTF.

This clonotype has a count of ten or more. The CDR3 region has the DNA TGCAGTGCTAGGCGAGGTTCCTCCTACGAGCAGTACTTC. Translation: CSARRGSSYEQYF. This chain links TRBV20-1 with TRBJ2-7; D is undetermined. Germline assignment: CDR1 DFQATT and CDR2 SNEGSKA (reference sequence). The CDR3 sequence is 13 residues long. The V end was cut by 3 bases, the J end by 0 bases, with 9 bases between.

The sample holds many counts of this clonotype. V is TRBV5-1 and J is TRBJ2-5; possibly TRBD2 for D (6 bases). Deletions cut 1 base from V and 6 bases from J, with 13 bases between. The CDR3 runs to 14 residues. Germline V CDR1 and CDR2: SGHRS, YFSETQ. The CDR3 DNA is TGCGCCAGCAGCTTGAACGGGGGTTCAAAGACCCAGTACTTC. The encoded protein is CASSLNGGSKTQYF.

This chain uses TRBV10-3 with TRBJ1-1; D is uncertain. The germline V gene has CDR1 ENHRY and CDR2 SYGVKD. This CDR3 has 12 amino acids. The germline V and J ends were trimmed by 6 bases and 4 bases, with 9 bases remaining between them. CDR3 region: CAIRLPGTEAFF. The CDR3, as DNA: TGTGCCATCAGGCTCCCGGGCACTGAAGCTTTCTTT.

This clonotype was counted ten times or more. The chain has TRBV3-1 and TRBJ2-2; 13 positions match TRBD2. The CDR3 length is 19 residues. J gave up 1 base and V 4 bases, and 9 bases lay outside the gene matches. CDR1 and CDR2 (germline): LGHDT, YNNKEL (reference sequence). CDR3: CASSPRTSGSMMNTGELFF. DNA of the CDR3: TGTGCCAGCAGCCCTAGGACTAGCGGGAGTATGATGAACACCGGGGAGCTGTTTTTT.

In this sample, this clonotype turned up many times. The chain has TRBV11-2 and TRBJ2-7; 7 bases agree with TRBD1. The junction had 11 bases not matched to a gene; V was cut back by 5 bases and J by 1 base. The CDR3 consists of 16 residues. Germline CDR1 reads SGHAT; CDR2 reads FQNNGV. CDR3 residues: CASSTRDSGASYEQYF. CDR3 coding DNA: TGTGCCAGCAGCACCCGGGACAGTGGTGCATCCTACGAGCAGTACTTC.

This clonotype was observed a handful of times. The chain uses TRBV9 and TRBJ2-2; 10 bases line up with TRBD1. CDR1 and CDR2 (germline): SGDLS, YYNGEE. The V segment lost 3 bases and the J segment 4 bases; nucleotides outside the gene matches: 12. CDR3 size: 18 residues. CDR3 DNA: TGTGCCAGCAGCGGCCCCCGCCAGGGACAGGGGTCCACCGGGGAGCTGTTTTTT. Residues: CASSGPRQGQGSTGELFF.

In its sample, this clonotype was seen many times. The genes are TRBV18 and TRBJ1-1; no firm D call. CDR3 length: 16 residues. V shed 1 base and J shed 5 bases, with 17 bases lying between them. CDR1 KGHSH and CDR2 LQKENI come from the germline V gene. CDR3 sequence reads: CASSPLLGREETEAFF. As DNA, the CDR3 is TGTGCCAGCTCACCACTCCTCGGACGGGAAGAAACTGAAGCTTTCTTT. The variable domain in full, with the rest retrieved from reference TRBV18 and TRBJ1-1, is NAGVMQNPRHLVRRRGQEARLRCSPMKGHSHVYWYRQLPEEGLKFMVYLQKENIIDESGMPKERFSAEFPKEGPSILRIQQVVRGDSAAYFCASSPLLGREETEAFFGQGTRLTVV.

This clonotype was seen many times. This sequence joins TRBV28 and TRBJ2-7; possible D gene TRBD1, 6 bases. The CDR3 spans 15 residues. The V end was cut by 6 bases, the J end by 2 bases, with 17 bases between. Germline V CDR1 and CDR2: MDHEN, SYDVKM. The CDR3 region has the DNA TGTGCCAGCAGGGACCTTGGACAGCCAACCTACGAGCAGTACTTC. It yields the protein CASRDLGQPTYEQYF. Complete variable domain (other parts from reference TRBV28 and TRBJ2-7): DVKVTQSSRYLVKRTGEKVFLECVQDMDHENMFWYRQDPGLGLRLIYFSYDVKMKEKGDIPEGYSVSREKKERFSLILESASTNQTSMYLCASRDLGQPTYEQYFGPGTRLTVT.

This clonotype was seen repeatedly, ten times or more. This chain joins TRBV9 and TRBJ2-1; a possible D gene is TRBD2 (5 bases). There are 16 residues in the CDR3. Germline assignment: CDR1 SGDLS and CDR2 YYNGEE. Trimming stripped 5 bases from V and 8 bases from J, with 23 bases between. DNA for the CDR3: TGTGCCAGCAGTACCGGGGTAGTGGGAGAGAGCGATGAGCAGTTCTTC. This gives the protein CASSTGVVGESDEQFF. The full variable domain, its missing parts supplied by reference TRBV9 and TRBJ2-1, is DSGVTQTPKHLITATGQRVTLRCSPRSGDLSVYWYQQSLDQGLQFLIQYYNGEERAKGNILERFSAQQFPDLHSELNLSSLELGDSALYFCASSTGVVGESDEQFFGPGTRLTVL.

The V and J genes are TRBV6-1 and TRBJ2-5, with D maybe TRBD2 (5 bases). Germline CDR1 is MNHNS and CDR2 is SASEGT. V was shortened by 8 bases and J by 4 bases, with 11 bases between the two germline ends. The CDR3 runs to 12 residues. The chain's CDR3 is CASQSGRETQYF. CDR3 DNA sequence: TGTGCCAGCCAGAGTGGGAGAGAGACCCAGTACTTC.

There are many counts of this clonotype. The chain couples TRBV7-9 to TRBJ2-3; the match to TRBD2 covers 9 bases. Trimming at V came to 3 bases and at J to 0 bases, leaving 10 bases not matched to a gene. Germline CDR1 SEHNR, CDR2 FQNEAQ (reference sequence). The CDR3 sequence is 18 residues long. DNA for the CDR3: TGTGCCAGCAGCTTCGTAGCGGGAGTCTTTGGGAGCACAGATACGCAGTATTTT. As protein: CASSFVAGVFGSTDTQYF.

In this sample, this clonotype turned up many times. The chain carries TRBV29-1 and TRBJ2-3; 11 bases fit TRBD1. Germline V gene lookup returns CDR1 SQVTM and CDR2 ANQGSEA. The V and J ends lost 6 bases and 1 base, in that order; junction bases with no gene match: 15. The CDR3 is made up of 18 amino acids. CDR3 in DNA: TGCAGCGTCGGGGGATTTGGGACAGGGGGAGTGGGCACAGATACGCAGTATTTT. Its protein product is CSVGGFGTGGVGTDTQYF.

This clonotype was recorded at least ten times. This CDR3 is CASSYQLSGLYGYTF. DNA for the CDR3: TGTGCCAGCAGTTATCAACTATCAGGGCTCTATGGCTACACCTTC. The chain recombines TRBV6-5 with TRBJ1-2; D is possibly TRBD1 (5 bases). CDR1 and CDR2 (germline): MNHEY, SVGAGI. V shed 3 bases and J shed 4 bases, with 15 bases lying between them. CDR3 size: 15 residues.

This clonotype was observed a few times. This sequence may be a read error, since a much larger clone differs from it by one base. This chain joins TRBV6-2 or TRBV6-3 and TRBJ2-1, with TRBD2 as a possible D gene (6 bases). Trimming cost V 6 bases and J 10 bases, with 16 bases left between them. Per the germline V gene, CDR1 is MNHEY and CDR2 is SVGEGT. The CDR3 is 13 amino acids. CDR3 bases: TGTGCCAGCAGGGGTAGCGGAAGGGAGGAGCAGTTCTTC. Translated: CASRGSGREEQFF.

This clonotype came up many times. The V call is TRBV2, the J call TRBJ2-1; tentatively, D is TRBD1 (6 bases). V was trimmed by 7 bases and J by 11 bases, leaving 15 bases between them. Per germline, CDR1 SNHLY and CDR2 FYNNEI. The CDR3 runs to 12 residues. CDR3 bases: TGTGCCAGCAAGGGGGACGGCCGCCAGCAGTTCTTC. This encodes CASKGDGRQQFF.

This clonotype was counted only a few times. V is TRBV10-3 and J is TRBJ2-4; TRBD2 is a possible D gene (5 bases). The V gene lost 7 bases and the J gene lost 5 bases, with 12 bases spanning the gap. Germline V gene lookup returns CDR1 ENHRY and CDR2 SYGVKD. The CDR3 is made up of 13 amino acids. In nucleotides, the CDR3 is TGTGCCATCACCGCTAGCCCCCAAAACATTCAGTACTTC. It yields the protein CAITASPQNIQYF.

Many counts were recorded for this clonotype. The rearrangement joins TRBV12-3 or TRBV12-4 to TRBJ2-7; 11 positions agree with TRBD2. V lost 3 bases to trimming and J lost 5 bases; unmatched junction nucleotides: 3. The CDR3 runs 14 residues. CDR3 in amino acids: CASSFGLAGDEQYF. The CDR3 DNA is TGTGCCAGCAGTTTCGGACTAGCGGGCGACGAGCAGTACTTC.

The rearrangement uses TRBV3-1 and TRBJ2-7; weak D call: TRBD2 (6 bases). CDR1 is LGHDT and CDR2 is YNNKEL in the germline V gene (reference sequence). The CDR3 extends over 16 amino acids. V was cut by 1 base and J by 4 bases, with 17 bases left in between. The CDR3 bases are TGTGCCAGCAGCCAAGGTGGGGCCGCGGGGAGGTACGAGCAGTACTTC. This codes for CASSQGGAAGRYEQYF.